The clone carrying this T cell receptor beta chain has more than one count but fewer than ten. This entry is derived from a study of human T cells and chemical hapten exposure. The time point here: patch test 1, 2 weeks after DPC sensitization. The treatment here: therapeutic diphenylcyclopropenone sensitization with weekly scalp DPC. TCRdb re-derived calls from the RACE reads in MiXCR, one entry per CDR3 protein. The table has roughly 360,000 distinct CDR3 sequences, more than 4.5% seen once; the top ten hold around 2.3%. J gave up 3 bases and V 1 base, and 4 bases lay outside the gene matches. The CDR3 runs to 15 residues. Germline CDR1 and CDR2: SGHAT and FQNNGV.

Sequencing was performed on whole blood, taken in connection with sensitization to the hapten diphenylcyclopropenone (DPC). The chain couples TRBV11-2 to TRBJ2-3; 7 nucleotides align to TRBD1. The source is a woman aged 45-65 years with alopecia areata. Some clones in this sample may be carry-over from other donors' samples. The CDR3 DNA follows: TGTGCCAGCAGCTTAGGATACAGGGGAACAGATACGCAGTATTTT. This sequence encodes CASSLGYRGTDTQYF.